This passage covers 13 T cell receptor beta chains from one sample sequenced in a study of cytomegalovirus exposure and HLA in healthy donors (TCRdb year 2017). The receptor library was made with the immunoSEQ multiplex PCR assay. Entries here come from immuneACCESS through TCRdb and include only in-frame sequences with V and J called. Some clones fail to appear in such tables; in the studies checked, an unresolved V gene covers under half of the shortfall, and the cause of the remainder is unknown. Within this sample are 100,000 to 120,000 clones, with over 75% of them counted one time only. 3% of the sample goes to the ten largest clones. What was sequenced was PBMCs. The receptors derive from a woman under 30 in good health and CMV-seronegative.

The CDR3 DNA is TGTGCCAGCAGTGAGGCAGTTAACCAGCCCCAGCATTTT. As protein: CASSEAVNQPQHF. The chain links TRBV6-4 to TRBJ1-5; D remains unclear. This CDR3 is built from 13 residues. Germline CDR1 MRHNA, CDR2 SNTAGT. V lost 3 bases to trimming and J lost 7 bases, with 10 bases between them.

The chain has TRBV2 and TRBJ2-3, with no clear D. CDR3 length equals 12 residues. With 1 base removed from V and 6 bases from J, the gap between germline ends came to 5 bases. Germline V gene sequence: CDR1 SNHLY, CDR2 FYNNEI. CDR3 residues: CASSEGMDTQYF. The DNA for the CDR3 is TGTGCCAGCAGTGAAGGTATGGATACGCAGTATTTT.

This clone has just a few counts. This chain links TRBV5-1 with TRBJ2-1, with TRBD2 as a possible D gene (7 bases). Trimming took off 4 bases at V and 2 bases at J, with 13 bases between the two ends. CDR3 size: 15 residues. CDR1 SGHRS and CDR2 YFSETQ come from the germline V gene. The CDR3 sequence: CASSLGGGPYNEQFF. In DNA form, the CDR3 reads TGCGCCAGCAGCCTGGGCGGGGGCCCCTACAATGAGCAGTTCTTC.

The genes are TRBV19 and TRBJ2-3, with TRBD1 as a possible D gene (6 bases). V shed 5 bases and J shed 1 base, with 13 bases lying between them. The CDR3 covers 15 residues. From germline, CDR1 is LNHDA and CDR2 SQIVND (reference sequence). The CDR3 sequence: CASSSGVPGTDTQYF. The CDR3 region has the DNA TGTGCCAGTAGTTCAGGGGTACCAGGCACAGATACGCAGTATTTT.

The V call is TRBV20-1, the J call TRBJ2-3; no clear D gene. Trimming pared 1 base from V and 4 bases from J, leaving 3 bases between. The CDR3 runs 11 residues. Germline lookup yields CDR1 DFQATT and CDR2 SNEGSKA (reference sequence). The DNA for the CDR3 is TGCAGTGCTAGAGCGTCAGATACGCAGTATTTT. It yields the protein CSARASDTQYF.

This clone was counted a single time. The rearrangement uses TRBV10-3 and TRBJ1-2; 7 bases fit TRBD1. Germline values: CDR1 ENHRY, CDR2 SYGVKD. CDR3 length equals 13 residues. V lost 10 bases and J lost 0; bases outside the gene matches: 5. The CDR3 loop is CATLQGSNYGYTF. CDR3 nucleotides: TGTGCCACGTTACAGGGGTCTAACTATGGCTACACCTTC.

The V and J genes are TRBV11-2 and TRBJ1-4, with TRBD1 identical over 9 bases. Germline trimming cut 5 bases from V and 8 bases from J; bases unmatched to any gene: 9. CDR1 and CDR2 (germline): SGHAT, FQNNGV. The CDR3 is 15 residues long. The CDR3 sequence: CASSPLTGGGEKLFF. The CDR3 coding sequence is TGTGCCAGCAGCCCCCTGACAGGGGGAGGAGAAAAACTGTTTTTT.

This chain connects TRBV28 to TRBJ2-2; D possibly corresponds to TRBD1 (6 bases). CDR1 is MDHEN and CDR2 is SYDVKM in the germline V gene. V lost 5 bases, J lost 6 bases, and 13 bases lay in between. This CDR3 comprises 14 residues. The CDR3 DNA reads TGTGCCAGCAGTGCCGGGACATTCCCCGGGGAGCTGTTTTTT. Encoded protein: CASSAGTFPGELFF.

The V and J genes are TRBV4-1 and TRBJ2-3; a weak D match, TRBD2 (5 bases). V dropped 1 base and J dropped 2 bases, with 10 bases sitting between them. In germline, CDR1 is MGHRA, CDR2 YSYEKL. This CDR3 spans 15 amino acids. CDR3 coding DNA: TGCGCCAGCAGCCAAGGAGTAGGACTCACAGATACGCAGTATTTT. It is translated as CASSQGVGLTDTQYF.

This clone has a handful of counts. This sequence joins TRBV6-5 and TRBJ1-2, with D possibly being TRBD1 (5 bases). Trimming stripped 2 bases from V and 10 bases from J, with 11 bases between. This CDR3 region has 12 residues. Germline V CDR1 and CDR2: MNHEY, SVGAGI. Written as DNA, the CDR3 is TGTGCCAGCAGTTACGGGGGGGTCGACTACACCTTC. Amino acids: CASSYGGVDYTF.

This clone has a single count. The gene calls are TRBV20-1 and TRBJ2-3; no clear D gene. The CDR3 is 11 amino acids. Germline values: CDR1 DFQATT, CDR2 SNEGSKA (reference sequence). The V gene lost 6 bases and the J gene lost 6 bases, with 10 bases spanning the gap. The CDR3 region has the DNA TGCAGTGCCGCCCCAGCGGATACGCAGTATTTT. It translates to CSAAPADTQYF.

The CDR3 loop is CASRAGALNTEAFF. The CDR3 coding sequence is TGTGCCAGCAGAGCTGGGGCTTTGAACACTGAAGCTTTCTTT. The J gene is TRBJ1-1, the V gene TRBV7-3; TRBD1 is a possible D gene (5 bases). The CDR3 sequence is 14 residues long. The ends were cut back, 6 bases at V and 0 bases at J, with 11 bases in the middle. Per germline, CDR1 SGHTA and CDR2 FQGTGA.

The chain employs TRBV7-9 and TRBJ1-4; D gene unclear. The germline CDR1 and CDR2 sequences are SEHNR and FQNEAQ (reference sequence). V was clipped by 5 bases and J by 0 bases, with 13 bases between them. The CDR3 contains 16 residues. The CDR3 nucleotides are TGTGCCAGCAGCACAATCGCACGTGCAACTAATGAAAAACTGTTTTTT. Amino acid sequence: CASSTIARATNEKLFF.